Sequencing of this TCR beta chain was carried out in a study of OX40 agonist ivuxolimab in advanced cancers. The CDR3 sequence is 13 residues long. V was shortened by 8 bases and J by 8 bases, with 18 bases between the two germline ends. Germline CDR1 reads SNHLY; CDR2 reads FYNNEI. The study's findings and limits: Still undetermined is the antigen specificity of the expanded peripheral T cells.

Remarks on this clone: Its antigen remains unknown.

Using immunoSEQ multiplex PCR, the repertoire was profiled, and TCRdb retains in-frame clones only, with some absent. The data show tens of thousands of clones, around 78% seen once. The clonotype was recovered from an adult with an advanced solid tumor such as melanoma, head and neck, liver or kidney cancer. The genes are TRBV2 and TRBJ1-1; the D gene is possibly TRBD1 (5 bases). The material was CD4+ or CD8+ T cells sorted from blood, obtained in a trial of the OX40 agonist ivuxolimab. The CDR3 DNA reads TGTGCCAGCGCAGCCGGGACTCCCATCGAAGCTTTCTTT. It is translated as CASAAGTPIEAFF. Together with reference TRBV2 and TRBJ1-1, the CDR3 gives the full variable domain: EPEVTQTPSHQVTQMGQEVILRCVPISNHLYFYWYRQILGQKVEFLVSFYNNEISEKSEIFDDQFSVERPDGSNFTLKIRSTKLEDSAMYFCASAAGTPIEAFFGQGTRLTVV.